One T cell receptor beta chain is described in this entry. Antigen: not known. One end of the junction fails to match germline, which may point to a read error. These data are taken from a study of blood T cells in healthy people across ages. Notes on the study in general: It was the long-lived donors that had more naive CD4+ cells and higher diversity than aged donors.

PCR was performed a second time for about 7 to 11 cycles using a sample-barcoded 5' primer and a J-beta primer mix. TCRdb used MiXCR to reprocess the 5' RACE reads, holding one entry per CDR3 protein. This sample has approximately 800,000 distinct CDR3 sequences, with 20% to 30% found just once. The germline V gene encodes CDR1 SGHAT and CDR2 FQNNGV. The CDR3 runs 15 residues. This same sample was also taken into another study, of T cells of mothers and their children.

Sequencing was carried out using blood. This chain joins TRBV11-2 and TRBJ2-6, with TRBD1 as a possible D gene (5 bases). The TCR comes from a boy aged 5-17 years in good health. CDR3 sequence reads: CASSLAVAGANVLTF. In DNA form, the CDR3 reads TGTGCCAGCAGCTTAGCAGTGGCTGGGGCCAACGTCCTGACCTTC.